Presented here are 32 T cell receptor beta chains from one specimen sequenced in a study of CD8+ T cells in alopecia areata. Extracted RNA was reverse transcribed, and the resulting cDNA served as sequencing template. Sequencing used immunoSEQ multiplex PCR; TCRdb keeps in-frame clones, though not all of them. The sample comprises more than 140,000 clones, about 85% of which are singletons, and roughly 13% rests with the top ten. Documented treatment: oral pan-JAK inhibitor, 5-10 mg twice daily. The material was CD8+ T cells sorted from blood, obtained at week 4, from a patient treated with tofacitinib. The source is a human donor with alopecia areata.

The genes are TRBV27 and TRBJ2-6; the match to TRBD1 covers 8 bases. The ends lost 3 bases at V and 0 bases at J; junction bases unmatched: 10. This CDR3 has 19 residues. CDR1 MNHEY and CDR2 SMNVEV come from the germline V gene (reference sequence). CDR3 in amino acids: CASSLWAGGSDSGANVLTF. CDR3 coding DNA: TGTGCCAGCAGTTTGTGGGCAGGGGGCTCTGACTCTGGGGCCAACGTCCTGACTTTC. Combining the CDR3 with reference TRBV27 and TRBJ2-6 gives the whole variable domain EAQVTQNPRYLITVTGKKLTVTCSQNMNHEYMSWYRQDPGLGLRQIYYSMNVEVTDKGDVPEGYKVSRKEKRNFPLILESPSPNQTSLYFCASSLWAGGSDSGANVLTFGAGSRLTVL.

V is TRBV29-1 and J is TRBJ2-1; 7 bases are shared with TRBD2. Per germline, CDR1 SQVTM and CDR2 ANQGSEA. This CDR3 spans 15 amino acids. Trimming removed 3 bases from V and 0 bases from J; junction bases left unmatched: 5. The CDR3 loop is CSVDRGGISYNEQFF. CDR3 nucleotide sequence: TGCAGCGTTGATCGGGGAGGGATCTCCTACAATGAGCAGTTCTTC.

V gene TRBV6-6 combines with J gene TRBJ2-1, with TRBD2 identical over 15 bases. With 6 bases clipped from V and 4 bases from J, the junction kept 1 base outside the gene matches. In germline, CDR1 is MNHNY, CDR2 SVGAGI (reference sequence). The length of the CDR3 is 15 residues. The CDR3 nucleotides are TGTGCCAGCAGCGGGACTAGCGGGGGGTACAATGAGCAGTTCTTC. It specifies CASSGTSGGYNEQFF.

The CDR3 sequence is CASSSTGKRLYEQYF. In nucleotides, the CDR3 is TGTGCCAGCAGCTCGACAGGGAAAAGGCTTTACGAGCAGTACTTC. This chain joins TRBV21-1 and TRBJ2-7; TRBD1 reflects the table's D call only, with no check against the DNA. TRBV21-1 represents a pseudogene. The CDR3 has 15 amino acids.

The V gene is TRBV27, the J gene TRBJ1-2; D is undetermined. This CDR3 region has 14 residues. Germline V lookup: CDR1 MNHEY, CDR2 SMNVEV (reference sequence). V lost 2 bases, J lost 6 bases, and 13 bases lay in between. CDR3 in DNA: TGTGCCAGCAGTTTACTATCGTCTCGGGATGGCTACACCTTC. Amino acid sequence: CASSLLSSRDGYTF.

The V and J genes are TRBV5-1 and TRBJ2-5; D is possibly TRBD2 (6 bases). CDR1 and CDR2 (germline): SGHRS, YFSETQ. This CDR3 spans 12 amino acids. The germline V and J ends were trimmed by 4 bases and 3 bases, with 7 bases remaining between them. CDR3 loop: CASSGGEETQYF. CDR3 nucleotide sequence: TGCGCCAGCAGCGGAGGGGAAGAGACCCAGTACTTC.

The CDR3 DNA reads as TGTGCCAGCAGTATAGTTCTGGGAGAGACCCAGTACTTC. Amino acids: CASSIVLGETQYF. J is TRBJ2-5 and V is TRBV27, with D unresolved. V was trimmed by 5 bases and J by 4 bases, leaving 11 bases between them. From germline, CDR1 is MNHEY and CDR2 SMNVEV (reference sequence). There are 13 residues in the CDR3.

The rearrangement links TRBV6-5 to TRBJ2-2; D might be TRBD1 (5 bases). With 6 bases removed from V and 8 bases from J, the gap between germline ends came to 10 bases. Looked up from germline, CDR1 is MNHEY and CDR2 is SVGAGI. The CDR3 is 12 amino acids. CDR3 sequence: CASSQGVGELFF. CDR3 nucleotides: TGTGCCAGCAGCCAAGGGGTGGGGGAGCTGTTTTTT.

The rearrangement links TRBV29-1 to TRBJ2-7; weak D call: TRBD2 (7 bases). The V gene's germline CDR1 is SQVTM and CDR2 ANQGSEA. Between the trimmed V and J ends, which lost 7 bases and 5 bases, there was a span of 18 bases. This CDR3 region has 13 residues. For the CDR3, the DNA is TGCAGCGCCCGAGGGGGGGCTAAAAACGAGCAGTACTTC. Amino acids: CSARGGAKNEQYF.

The chain recombines TRBV7-8 with TRBJ2-4; unclear D gene. In germline, CDR1 is SGHVS, CDR2 FQNEAQ. The length of the CDR3 is 16 residues. The V end lost 1 base, the J end lost 0 bases, and 10 bases lay between the germline ends. In DNA form, the CDR3 reads TGTGCCAGCAGCTTAGGGCCCTCGCTAGCCAAAAACATTCAGTACTTC. Protein sequence: CASSLGPSLAKNIQYF.

V usage is TRBV11-2 and J usage is TRBJ2-1; D gene uncertain. Germline lookup yields CDR1 SGHAT and CDR2 FQNNGV. The CDR3 is made up of 12 amino acids. The ends were cut back, 1 base at V and 6 bases at J, with 4 bases in the middle. The CDR3: CASSLGSNEQFF. CDR3 in DNA: TGTGCCAGCAGCTTAGGATCCAATGAGCAGTTCTTC.

This clone was found a few times. In DNA, the CDR3 is TGCAGCGTTCACACAGGGGGGGGAGACGAGCAGTACTTC. Protein product: CSVHTGGGDEQYF. The chain carries TRBV29-1 and TRBJ2-7, with D perhaps matching TRBD1 (8 bases). Germline V gene sequence: CDR1 SQVTM, CDR2 ANQGSEA. V dropped 5 bases and J dropped 5 bases, with 16 bases sitting between them. The CDR3 length is 13 residues.

The CDR3 region is CASSPPTGTGELFF. CDR3 nucleotide sequence: TGTGCCAGCAGCCCGCCTACCGGGACAGGAGAGCTGTTTTTT. The genes are TRBV11-2 and TRBJ2-2; TRBD1 agrees at 8 bases. CDR1 SGHAT and CDR2 FQNNGV come from the germline V gene. The V and J ends lost 5 bases and 11 bases, in that order; junction bases with no gene match: 10. There are 14 residues in the CDR3.

This clone has just one count. J is TRBJ2-3 and V is TRBV14; no firm D call. This CDR3 spans 18 amino acids. Per the germline V gene, CDR1 is SGHDN and CDR2 is FVKESK. The ends were cut back, 4 bases at V and 4 bases at J, with 24 bases in the middle. The CDR3 DNA reads as TGTGCCAGCAGCCTCCTCTACTCGGATGACGCCTTCGCAGATACGCAGTATTTT. This encodes CASSLLYSDDAFADTQYF.

The genes are TRBV5-6 and TRBJ2-2; TRBD1 is a possible D gene (5 bases). V lost 3 bases and J 5 bases, leaving 20 bases between the germline ends. This CDR3 has 17 residues. Germline V gene sequence: CDR1 SGHDT, CDR2 YYEEEE. The CDR3 protein is CASSSPRQGGLTGELFF. CDR3 coding DNA: TGTGCCAGCAGCTCTCCTCGGCAGGGCGGTTTGACCGGGGAGCTGTTTTTT.

The rearrangement uses TRBV9 and TRBJ2-3, with D tentatively TRBD2 (6 bases). V lost 3 bases, J lost 2 bases, and 13 bases lay in between. Germline CDR1 and CDR2: SGDLS and YYNGEE. This CDR3 is 15 amino acids long. The CDR3, as DNA: TGTGCCAGCAGCGGCGAACTGGGACTCACAGATACGCAGTATTTT. Its protein product is CASSGELGLTDTQYF.

The chain couples TRBV29-1 to TRBJ1-2, with 9 nucleotides matching TRBD1. Trimming at V came to 6 bases and at J to 7 bases, leaving 6 bases not matched to a gene. CDR1 and CDR2 (germline): SQVTM, ANQGSEA. The CDR3 is made up of 12 amino acids. The CDR3 region is CSVAGTGIGYTF. The CDR3 nucleotides read TGCAGCGTGGCCGGGACAGGGATTGGCTACACCTTC.

This rearrangement joins TRBV14 to TRBJ1-2, with D unclear. The CDR3 consists of 13 residues. CDR1 is SGHDN, CDR2 FVKESK, per germline. V shed 1 base and J shed 8 bases, with 11 bases lying between them. The chain's CDR3 is CASSQAPLWGYTF. The DNA for the CDR3 is TGTGCCAGCAGCCAAGCCCCTTTGTGGGGCTACACCTTC.

V usage is TRBV4-1 and J usage is TRBJ1-1; 8 nucleotides align to TRBD1. This CDR3 is built from 15 residues. Germline lookup yields CDR1 MGHRA and CDR2 YSYEKL. Trimming cost V 1 base and J 6 bases; bases outside gene matches: 7. The CDR3 DNA reads as TGCGCCAGCAGCCAAGTTTCACAGGGGGATCCTGAAGCTTTCTTT. This codes for CASSQVSQGDPEAFF.

The rearrangement links TRBV19 to TRBJ2-7; 7 nucleotides align to TRBD2. The CDR3 is 14 residues long. Germline loops: CDR1 LNHDA, CDR2 SQIVND (reference sequence). V lost 5 bases to trimming and J lost 1 base; unmatched junction nucleotides: 5. In DNA form, the CDR3 reads TGTGCCAGTAGTTTAAGCGGGGCGTCCTACGAGCAGTACTTC. Translation: CASSLSGASYEQYF. Filled out from reference TRBV19 and TRBJ2-7, the complete variable domain reads DGGITQSPKYLFRKEGQNVTLSCEQNLNHDAMYWYRQDPGQGLRLIYYSQIVNDFQKGDIAEGYSVSREKKESFPLTVTSAQKNPTAFYLCASSLSGASYEQYFGPGTRLTVT.

This clone was found a few times. Here the CDR3 DNA reads TGTGCCTGGAGTGTAAAGGGGAACACCGGGGAGCTGTTTTTT. It specifies CAWSVKGNTGELFF. J is TRBJ2-2 and V is TRBV30, with D hard to call. Germline values: CDR1 GTSNPN, CDR2 SVGIG (reference sequence). This CDR3 spans 14 amino acids. V shed 0 bases and J shed 1 base, with 6 bases lying between them.

The CDR3 is CASSTGLAGGSSYEQYF. The DNA of the CDR3 is TGTGCCAGCTCAACGGGACTAGCGGGAGGGAGCTCCTACGAGCAGTACTTC. The chain links TRBV18 to TRBJ2-7; 16 bases line up with TRBD2. CDR3 length equals 17 residues. Per germline, CDR1 KGHSH and CDR2 LQKENI. The trim removed 5 bases at V and 0 bases at J, leaving 4 bases unmatched.

The chain recombines TRBV30 with TRBJ2-3; TRBD1 might be the D (5 bases). The germline V gene encodes CDR1 GTSNPN and CDR2 SVGIG (reference sequence). The CDR3 has 14 residues. The germline V and J ends were trimmed by 6 bases and 3 bases, with 16 bases remaining between them. The CDR3 DNA is TGTGCCTGTCTCGAACTGCCAGGGACAGATACGCAGTATTTT. Protein product: CACLELPGTDTQYF.

The chain combines TRBV27 with TRBJ2-5; D possibly corresponds to TRBD1 (6 bases). The CDR3 contains 14 residues. CDR1 is MNHEY, CDR2 SMNVEV, per germline (reference sequence). The germline V and J ends were trimmed by 6 bases and 1 base, with 12 bases remaining between them. Here the CDR3 reads CASSPRGRQETQYF. In nucleotides, the CDR3 is TGTGCCAGCAGCCCCAGGGGCCGCCAAGAGACCCAGTACTTC.

The table lists this clone with a count of one. The V and J genes are TRBV13 and TRBJ1-5, with D possibly being TRBD1 (6 bases). The length of the CDR3 is 18 residues. Germline values: CDR1 PRHDT, CDR2 FYEKMQ (reference sequence). The V gene lost 2 bases and the J gene lost 2 bases, with 19 bases spanning the gap. Written as DNA, the CDR3 is TGTGCCAGCAGCTTACGGGCAGGGGTGAGTGCCGGCAATCAGCCCCAGCATTTT. Residues: CASSLRAGVSAGNQPQHF.

The chain couples TRBV5-1 to TRBJ2-7, with D unresolved. V lost 3 bases to trimming and J lost 5 bases, with 9 bases between them. CDR3 size: 12 residues. CDR1 SGHRS and CDR2 YFSETQ come from the germline V gene. The CDR3 DNA reads as TGCGCCAGCAGCTCAAAAGGTGACGAGCAGTACTTC. This sequence encodes CASSSKGDEQYF.

The chain recombines TRBV27 with TRBJ1-2; D gene uncertain. In germline, CDR1 is MNHEY, CDR2 SMNVEV (reference sequence). The V end was cut by 7 bases, the J end by 4 bases, with 16 bases between. The CDR3 sequence is 14 residues long. Written as DNA, the CDR3 is TGTGCCAGCAAGTTCTCTCCCTTAGGCTATGGCTACACCTTC. It encodes CASKFSPLGYGYTF.

This chain connects TRBV12-5 to TRBJ2-5; D possibly corresponds to TRBD1 (6 bases). Germline assignment: CDR1 LGHNT and CDR2 FRNRAP. Trimming took off 1 base at V and 4 bases at J, with 13 bases between the two ends. The CDR3 runs 15 residues. The CDR3 bases are TGTGCTAGTGGTTTGGAAACAGGGTACGGAGAGACCCAGTACTTC. This encodes CASGLETGYGETQYF. Supplemented by reference TRBV12-5 and TRBJ2-5, the full variable domain reads DARVTQTPRHKVTEMGQEVTMRCQPILGHNTVFWYRQTMMQGLELLAYFRNRAPLDDSGMPKDRFSAEMPDATLATLKIQPSEPRDSAVYFCASGLETGYGETQYFGPGTRLLVL.

This chain connects TRBV10-2 to TRBJ1-1; tentatively, D is TRBD1 (5 bases). Trimming cost V 8 bases and J 0 bases, with 10 bases left between them. Germline CDR1 reads WSHSY; CDR2 reads SAAADI. The CDR3 is 13 amino acids. The CDR3 protein is CASGAGMNTEAFF. The CDR3 DNA sequence: TGCGCCAGCGGGGCTGGTATGAACACTGAAGCTTTCTTT.

V gene TRBV29-1 combines with J gene TRBJ2-5; 12 nucleotides agree with TRBD1. Trimming cost V 3 bases and J 7 bases; bases outside gene matches: 12. The CDR3 extends over 16 amino acids. Germline V gives CDR1 SQVTM, CDR2 ANQGSEA. CDR3 loop: CSVDRVRDRGRLTQYF. The CDR3 DNA reads TGCAGCGTTGATCGGGTTCGGGACAGGGGGCGTTTGACCCAGTACTTC.

This rearrangement joins TRBV21-1 to TRBJ1-2; TRBD1, the table's D call, was not compared with the DNA. TRBV21-1 is a pseudogene. The CDR3 covers 14 residues. CDR3 DNA: TGTGCCAGCAGCCCCCCGACAGGGACCTATGGCTACACCTTC. This encodes CASSPPTGTYGYTF.

This chain connects TRBV5-1 to TRBJ1-1; 8 bases line up with TRBD1. The CDR3 extends over 13 amino acids. Trimming cost V 0 bases and J 13 bases; bases outside gene matches: 8. Germline V CDR1 and CDR2: SGHRS, YFSETQ. The CDR3 coding sequence is TGCGCCAGCAGCTTGGTTCCGGACAGGGAGGGTTTCTTT. Amino acids: CASSLVPDREGFF.